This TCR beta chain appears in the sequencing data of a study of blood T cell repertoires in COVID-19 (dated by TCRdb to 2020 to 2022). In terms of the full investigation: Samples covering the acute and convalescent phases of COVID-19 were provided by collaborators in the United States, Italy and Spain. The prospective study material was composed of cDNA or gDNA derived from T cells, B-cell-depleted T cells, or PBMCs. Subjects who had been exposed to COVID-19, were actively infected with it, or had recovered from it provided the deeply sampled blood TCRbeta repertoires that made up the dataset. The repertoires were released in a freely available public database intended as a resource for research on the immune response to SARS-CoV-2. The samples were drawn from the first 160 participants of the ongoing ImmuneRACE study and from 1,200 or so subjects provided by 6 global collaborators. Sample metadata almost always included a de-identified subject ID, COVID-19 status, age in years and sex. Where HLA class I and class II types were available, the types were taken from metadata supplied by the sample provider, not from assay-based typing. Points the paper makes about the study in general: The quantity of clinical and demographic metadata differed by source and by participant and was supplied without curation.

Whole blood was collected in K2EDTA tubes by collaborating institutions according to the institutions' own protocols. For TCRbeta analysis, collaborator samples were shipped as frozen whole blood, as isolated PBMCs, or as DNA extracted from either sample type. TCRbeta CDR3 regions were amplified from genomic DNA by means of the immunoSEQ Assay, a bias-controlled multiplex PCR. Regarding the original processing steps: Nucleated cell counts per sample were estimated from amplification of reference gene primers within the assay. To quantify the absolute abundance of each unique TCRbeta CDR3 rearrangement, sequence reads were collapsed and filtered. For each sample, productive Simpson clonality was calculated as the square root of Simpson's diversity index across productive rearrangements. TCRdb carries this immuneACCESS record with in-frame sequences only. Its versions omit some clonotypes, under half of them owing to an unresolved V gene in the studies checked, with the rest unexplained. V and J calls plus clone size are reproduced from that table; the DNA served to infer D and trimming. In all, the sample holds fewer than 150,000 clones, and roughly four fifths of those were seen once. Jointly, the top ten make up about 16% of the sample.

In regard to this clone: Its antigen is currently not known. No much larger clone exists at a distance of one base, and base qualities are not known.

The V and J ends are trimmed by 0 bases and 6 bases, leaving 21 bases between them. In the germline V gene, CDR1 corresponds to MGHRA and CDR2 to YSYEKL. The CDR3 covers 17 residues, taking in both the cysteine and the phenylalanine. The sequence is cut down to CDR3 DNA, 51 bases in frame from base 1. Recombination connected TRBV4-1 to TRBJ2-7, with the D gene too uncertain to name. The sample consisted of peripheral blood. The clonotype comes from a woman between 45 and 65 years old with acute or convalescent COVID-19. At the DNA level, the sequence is TGCGCCAGCAGCCAAGAATTAAGGCCCCCAGGTCGACCCGAGCAGTACTTC. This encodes CASSQELRPPGRPEQYF.